The T cell receptor (beta chain) described here comes from a study of T cell repertoires in cytomegalovirus infection (dated by TCRdb to between 2018 and 2021). Study-level background: Donor HLA type was relevant to the analysis, as public TCR beta signatures indicated carriage of CMV infection together with the matching HLA type. The full study reports these points: The ex vivo response was dominated by HLA-C-restricted CMV-specific TCR beta clonotypes, and the single most frequent clonotype in two of eight donors was supplied by these HLA-C-restricted clonotypes. In both this cohort and an independent cohort of several hundred donors, the cumulative frequency of public TCR beta family members distinguished carriers of CMV infection plus the relevant HLA type.

Sequencing was carried out with an Illumina HiSeq 1500. Through fastp at Q25 and MiXCR, TCRdb rebuilt clones from the public reads, retaining in-frame beta chains. Entries are consolidated by CDR3 protein sequence, retaining the most common genes and DNA. The sample includes about 740,000 distinct CDR3 sequences, with roughly 36% observed a single time. The top ten constitute around 2.8% of the sample. As concerns this clonotype: The antigen this receptor binds is unknown. A much larger clone differs by one base, so this may be a read error.

CDR3 length: 14 amino acids, cysteine to phenylalanine. The sequence is cut down to CDR3 DNA, 42 bases in frame from base 1. Trimming costs V 3 bases and J 0 bases, and their ends lie 9 bases apart. Per the germline V gene, SGHAT is the CDR1 and FQNNGV is the CDR2. This receptor chain uses TRBV11-2 and TRBJ2-7; the D gene cannot be resolved reliably. The material sequenced was PBMCs. This clonotype was obtained from a human donor in good health (CMV status not recorded). Some clones in this sample may be carry-over from other donors' samples. The CDR3 here reads CASSFTLRSYEQYF. The DNA is as follows: TGTGCCAGCAGCTTCACGTTGCGCTCCTACGAGCAGTACTTC.